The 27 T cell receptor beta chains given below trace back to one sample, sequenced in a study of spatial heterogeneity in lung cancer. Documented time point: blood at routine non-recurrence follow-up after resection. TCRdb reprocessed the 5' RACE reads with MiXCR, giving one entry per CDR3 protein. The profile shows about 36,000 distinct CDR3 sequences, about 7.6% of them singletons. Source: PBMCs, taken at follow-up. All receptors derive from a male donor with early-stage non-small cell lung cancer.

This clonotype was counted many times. The chain's CDR3 is CASRDDRRNEKLFF. The CDR3, as DNA: TGTGCCAGCAGAGATGACAGGCGCAATGAAAAACTGTTTTTT. The chain uses TRBV25-1 and TRBJ1-4, with D tentatively TRBD1 (6 bases). The CDR3 extends over 14 amino acids. The germline gives CDR1 MGHDK, CDR2 SYGVNS. Trimming removed 6 bases at V and 5 bases at J, with 13 bases between.

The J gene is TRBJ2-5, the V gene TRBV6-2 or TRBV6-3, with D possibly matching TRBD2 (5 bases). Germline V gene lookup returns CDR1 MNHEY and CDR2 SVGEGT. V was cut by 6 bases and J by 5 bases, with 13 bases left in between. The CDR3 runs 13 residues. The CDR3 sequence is CASRDWLRETQYF. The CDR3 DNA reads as TGTGCCAGCAGGGACTGGCTCCGGGAGACCCAGTACTTC.

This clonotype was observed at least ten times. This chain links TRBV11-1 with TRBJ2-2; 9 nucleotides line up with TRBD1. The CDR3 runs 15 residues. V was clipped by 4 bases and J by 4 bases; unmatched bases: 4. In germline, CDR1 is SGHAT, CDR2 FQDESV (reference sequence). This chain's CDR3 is CASSSGTGFTGELFF. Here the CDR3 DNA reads TGTGCCAGCAGCTCCGGGACAGGGTTCACCGGGGAGCTGTTTTTT.

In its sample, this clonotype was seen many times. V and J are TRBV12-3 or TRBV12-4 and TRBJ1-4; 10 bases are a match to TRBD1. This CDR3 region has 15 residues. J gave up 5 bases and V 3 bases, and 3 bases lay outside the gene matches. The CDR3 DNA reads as TGTGCCAGCAGTTTCCGACAGGGGGCAAATGAAAAACTGTTTTTT. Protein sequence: CASSFRQGANEKLFF.

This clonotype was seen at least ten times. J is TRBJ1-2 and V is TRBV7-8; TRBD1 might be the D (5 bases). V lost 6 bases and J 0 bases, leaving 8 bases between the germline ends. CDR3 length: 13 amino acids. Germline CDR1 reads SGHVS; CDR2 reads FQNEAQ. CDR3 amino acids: CASRRTPNYGYTF. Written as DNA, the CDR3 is TGTGCCAGCAGACGGACACCTAACTATGGCTACACCTTC.

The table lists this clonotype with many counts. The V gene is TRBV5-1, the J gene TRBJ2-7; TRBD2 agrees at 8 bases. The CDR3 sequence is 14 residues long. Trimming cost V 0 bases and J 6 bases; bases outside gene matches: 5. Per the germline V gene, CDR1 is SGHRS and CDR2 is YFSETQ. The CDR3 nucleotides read TGCGCCAGCAGCTTGGGGACTAGCTCGAGCGAGCAGTACTTC. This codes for CASSLGTSSSEQYF. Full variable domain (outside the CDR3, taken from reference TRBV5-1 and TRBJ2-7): KAGVTQTPRYLIKTRGQQVTLSCSPISGHRSVSWYQQTPGQGLQFLFEYFSETQRNKGNFPGRFSGRQFSNSRSEMNVSTLELGDSALYLCASSLGTSSSEQYFGPGTRLTVT.

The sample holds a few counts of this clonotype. The CDR3 coding sequence is TGTGCCAGCAGTCCATGGGGGGGGGATAGCTCCTACAATGAGCAGTTCTTC. Its translation is CASSPWGGDSSYNEQFF. The rearrangement joins TRBV6-5 to TRBJ2-1, with 7 bases fitting TRBD2. This CDR3 contains 17 residues. V was clipped by 5 bases and J by 0 bases; unmatched bases: 10. Germline CDR1 and CDR2: MNHEY and SVGAGI.

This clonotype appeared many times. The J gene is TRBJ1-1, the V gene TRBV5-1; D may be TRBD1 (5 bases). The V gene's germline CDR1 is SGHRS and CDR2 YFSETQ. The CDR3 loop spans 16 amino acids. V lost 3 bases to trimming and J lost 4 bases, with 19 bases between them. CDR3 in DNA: TGCGCCAGCAGCTCCGCAAGGGGTGAGGGGAGCACTGAAGCTTTCTTT. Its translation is CASSSARGEGSTEAFF.

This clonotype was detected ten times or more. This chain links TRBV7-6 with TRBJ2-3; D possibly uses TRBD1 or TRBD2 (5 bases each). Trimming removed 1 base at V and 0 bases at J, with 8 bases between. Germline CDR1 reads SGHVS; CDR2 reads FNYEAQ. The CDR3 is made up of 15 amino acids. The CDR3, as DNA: TGTGCCAGCAGCTTAGGAGGGGACAGCACAGATACGCAGTATTTT. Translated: CASSLGGDSTDTQYF. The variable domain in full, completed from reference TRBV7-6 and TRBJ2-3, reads GAGVSQSPRYKVTKRGQDVALRCDPISGHVSLYWYRQALGQGPEFLTYFNYEAQQDKSGLPNDRFSAERPEGSISTLTIQRTEQRDSAMYRCASSLGGDSTDTQYFGPGTRLTVL.

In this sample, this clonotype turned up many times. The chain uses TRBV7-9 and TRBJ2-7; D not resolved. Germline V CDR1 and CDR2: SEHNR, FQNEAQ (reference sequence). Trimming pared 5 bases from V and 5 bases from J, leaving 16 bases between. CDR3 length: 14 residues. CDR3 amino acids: CASSHPMQYNEQYF. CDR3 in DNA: TGTGCCAGCAGCCACCCTATGCAGTACAACGAGCAGTACTTC.

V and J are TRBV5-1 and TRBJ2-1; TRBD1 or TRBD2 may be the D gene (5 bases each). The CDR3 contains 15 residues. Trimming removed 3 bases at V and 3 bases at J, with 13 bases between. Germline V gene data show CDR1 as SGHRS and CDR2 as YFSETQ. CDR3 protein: CASSSEWGSYNEQFF. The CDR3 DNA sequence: TGCGCCAGCAGCTCGGAATGGGGGAGCTACAATGAGCAGTTCTTC.

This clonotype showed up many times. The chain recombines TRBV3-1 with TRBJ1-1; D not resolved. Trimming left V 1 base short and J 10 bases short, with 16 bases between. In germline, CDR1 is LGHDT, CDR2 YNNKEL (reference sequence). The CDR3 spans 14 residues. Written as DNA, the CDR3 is TGTGCCAGCAGCCAAGTCGGGGAGGATTGGGGAGCTTTCTTT. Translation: CASSQVGEDWGAFF.

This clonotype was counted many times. DNA of the CDR3: TGTGCCAGCAGCTTGGGACAGACGAACACTGAAGCTTTCTTT. Translating it yields CASSLGQTNTEAFF. The chain couples TRBV11-3 to TRBJ1-1, with 7 bases fitting TRBD1. Germline CDR1 is SGHNT and CDR2 is YENEEA. This CDR3 comprises 14 residues. V shed 3 bases and J 1 base; nucleotides not matched to a gene: 2.

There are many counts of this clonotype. CDR3 sequence reads: CASSYSITGQRNEKLFF. Written as DNA, the CDR3 is TGTGCCAGCAGTTACTCGATCACTGGGCAGCGTAATGAAAAACTGTTTTTT. The chain combines TRBV6-5 with TRBJ1-4; D call uncertain. CDR3 length: 17 amino acids. Trimming took 0 bases from V and 4 from J, leaving 15 bases between them. Germline lookup yields CDR1 MNHEY and CDR2 SVGAGI.

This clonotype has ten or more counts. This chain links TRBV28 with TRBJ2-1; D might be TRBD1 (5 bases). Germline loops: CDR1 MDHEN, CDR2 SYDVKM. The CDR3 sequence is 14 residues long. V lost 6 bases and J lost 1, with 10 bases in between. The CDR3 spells CASRPGISYNEQFF. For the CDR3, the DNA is TGTGCCAGCAGGCCAGGGATATCCTACAATGAGCAGTTCTTC.

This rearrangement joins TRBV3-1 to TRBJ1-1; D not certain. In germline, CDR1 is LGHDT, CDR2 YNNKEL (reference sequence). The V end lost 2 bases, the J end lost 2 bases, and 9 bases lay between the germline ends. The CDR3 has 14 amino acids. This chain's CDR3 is CASSQNRRNTEAFF. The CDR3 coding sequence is TGTGCCAGCAGCCAAAACAGACGCAACACTGAAGCTTTCTTT.

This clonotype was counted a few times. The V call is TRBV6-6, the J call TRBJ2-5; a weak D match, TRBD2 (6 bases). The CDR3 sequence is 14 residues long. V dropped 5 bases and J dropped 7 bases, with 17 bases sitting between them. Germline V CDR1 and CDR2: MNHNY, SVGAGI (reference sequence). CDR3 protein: CASSPGTHLGTQYF. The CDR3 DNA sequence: TGTGCCAGCAGTCCCGGGACTCACCTCGGGACCCAGTACTTC.

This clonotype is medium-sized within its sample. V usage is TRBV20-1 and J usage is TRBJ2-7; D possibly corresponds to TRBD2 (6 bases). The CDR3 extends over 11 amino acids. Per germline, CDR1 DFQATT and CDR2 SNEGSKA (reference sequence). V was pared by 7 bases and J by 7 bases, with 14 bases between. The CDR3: CSGDSLGEQYF. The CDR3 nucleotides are TGCAGTGGGGACTCCCTAGGGGAGCAGTACTTC.

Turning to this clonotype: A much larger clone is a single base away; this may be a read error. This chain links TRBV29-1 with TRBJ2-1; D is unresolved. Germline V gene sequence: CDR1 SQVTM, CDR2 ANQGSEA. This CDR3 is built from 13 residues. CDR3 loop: CSFEVHQNHEQFF. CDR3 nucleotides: TGCAGCTTTGAAGTCCACCAGAATCATGAGCAGTTCTTC.

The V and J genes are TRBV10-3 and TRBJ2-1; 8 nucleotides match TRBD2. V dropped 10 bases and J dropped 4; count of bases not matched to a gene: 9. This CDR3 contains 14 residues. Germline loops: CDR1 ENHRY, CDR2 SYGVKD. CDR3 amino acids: CANMVRGDYNEQFF. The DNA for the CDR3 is TGTGCCAACATGGTGCGGGGGGATTACAATGAGCAGTTCTTC.

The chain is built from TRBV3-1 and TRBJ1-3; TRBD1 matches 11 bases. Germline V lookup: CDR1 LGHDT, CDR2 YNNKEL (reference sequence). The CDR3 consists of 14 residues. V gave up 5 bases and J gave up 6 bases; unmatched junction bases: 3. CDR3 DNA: TGTGCCAGCAGCTGGGACAGGGGGGAAAACACCATATATTTT. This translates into CASSWDRGENTIYF.

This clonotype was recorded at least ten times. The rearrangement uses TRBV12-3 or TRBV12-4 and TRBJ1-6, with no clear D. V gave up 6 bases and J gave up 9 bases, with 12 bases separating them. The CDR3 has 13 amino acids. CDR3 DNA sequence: TGTGCCAGCAGCTATAATCTACGTTCACCCCTCCACTTT. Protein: CASSYNLRSPLHF.

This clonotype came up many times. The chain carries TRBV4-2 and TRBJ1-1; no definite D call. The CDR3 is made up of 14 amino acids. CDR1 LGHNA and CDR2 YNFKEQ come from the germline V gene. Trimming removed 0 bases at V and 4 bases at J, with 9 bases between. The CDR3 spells CASSQDAGITEAFF. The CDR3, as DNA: TGTGCCAGCAGCCAAGACGCGGGGATCACTGAAGCTTTCTTT.

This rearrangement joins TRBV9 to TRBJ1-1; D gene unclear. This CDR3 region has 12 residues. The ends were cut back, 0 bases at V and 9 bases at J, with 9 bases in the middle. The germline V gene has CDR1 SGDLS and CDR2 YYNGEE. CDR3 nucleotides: TGTGCCAGCAGCGTAGCGGGAGGGCAAGCTTTCTTT. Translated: CASSVAGGQAFF. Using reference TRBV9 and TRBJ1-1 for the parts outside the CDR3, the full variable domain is DSGVTQTPKHLITATGQRVTLRCSPRSGDLSVYWYQQSLDQGLQFLIQYYNGEERAKGNILERFSAQQFPDLHSELNLSSLELGDSALYFCASSVAGGQAFFGQGTRLTVV.

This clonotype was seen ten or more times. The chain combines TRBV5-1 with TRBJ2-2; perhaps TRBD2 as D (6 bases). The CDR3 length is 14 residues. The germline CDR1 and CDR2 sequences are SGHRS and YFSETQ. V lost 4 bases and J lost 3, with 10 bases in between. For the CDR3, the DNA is TGCGCCAGCAGCGGGGGGATATACACCGGGGAGCTGTTTTTT. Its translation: CASSGGIYTGELFF. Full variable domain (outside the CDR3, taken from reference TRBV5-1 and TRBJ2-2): KAGVTQTPRYLIKTRGQQVTLSCSPISGHRSVSWYQQTPGQGLQFLFEYFSETQRNKGNFPGRFSGRQFSNSRSEMNVSTLELGDSALYLCASSGGIYTGELFFGEGSRLTVL.

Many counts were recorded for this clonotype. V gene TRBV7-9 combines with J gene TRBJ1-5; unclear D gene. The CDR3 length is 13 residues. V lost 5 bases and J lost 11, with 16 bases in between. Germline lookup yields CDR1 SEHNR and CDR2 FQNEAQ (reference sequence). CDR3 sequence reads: CASSPTVISTQHF. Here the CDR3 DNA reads TGTGCCAGCAGCCCTACAGTGATCTCCACCCAGCATTTT.

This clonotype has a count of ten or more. CDR3 in amino acids: CASRDRGNEKLFF. The CDR3 DNA reads as TGTGCCAGTAGGGACAGGGGTAATGAAAAACTGTTTTTT. The chain is built from TRBV19 and TRBJ1-4, with 9 bases matching TRBD1. Trimming cost V 6 bases and J 4 bases; bases outside gene matches: 0. This CDR3 is built from 13 residues. The germline V gene encodes CDR1 LNHDA and CDR2 SQIVND (reference sequence). The full variable domain, its missing parts supplied by reference TRBV19 and TRBJ1-4, is DGGITQSPKYLFRKEGQNVTLSCEQNLNHDAMYWYRQDPGQGLRLIYYSQIVNDFQKGDIAEGYSVSREKKESFPLTVTSAQKNPTAFYLCASRDRGNEKLFFGSGTQLSVL.